Listed below are T cell receptor beta chains from one sample, sequenced in a study of human T cells and chemical hapten exposure. One entry per CDR3 protein results from TCRdb running MiXCR on the RACE reads. The table has some 330,000 distinct CDR3 sequences, 5.5% seen once; the top ten hold less than 9%. This sample comprised whole blood, obtained in connection with sensitization to the hapten diphenylcyclopropenone (DPC). These receptors originate from a woman aged 18-29 years with alopecia areata. Some clones in this sample may be carry-over from other donors' samples. Both conserved end residues are part of each CDR3. Each record gives: D gene, J gene, V gene, clone size, CDR3 DNA, CDR3 protein. A D gene is named only where the DNA matches it firmly. A clone size is listed for some rows: how often the clone was seen (once, few, many), or a class if it is expanded.

TRBD2 | TRBJ2-3 | TRBV4-3 | many | TGCGCCAGCAGCCAAGTCGGGACTAGCGGGGCGGCAGATACGCAGTATTTT | CASSQVGTSGAADTQYF
NA | TRBJ2-3 | TRBV9 | few | TGTGCCAGCAGCGTAGCTTGGGGGGCCGGATCCCTGAAAGATACGCAGTATTTT | CASSVAWGAGSLKDTQYF
NA | TRBJ2-3 | TRBV7-2 | many | TGTGCCAGCAGCTTATCAGCCGGGTCGGATACGCAGTATTTT | CASSLSAGSDTQYF
NA | TRBJ2-6 | TRBV12-3/TRBV12-4 | many | TGTGCCAGCAGTTTCTGGGTGGCCGGGGCCAACGTCCTGACTTTC | CASSFWVAGANVLTF
NA | TRBJ1-2 | TRBV5-6 | NA | TGTGCCAGCAGCTTGTATTTCGACAACTATGGCTACACCTTC | CASSLYFDNYGYTF
TRBD2 | TRBJ2-5 | TRBV28 | many | TGTGCCAGCAGTTTCCTAGCGGGGGCGGAGGAGACCCAGTACTTC | CASSFLAGAEETQYF
NA | TRBJ2-5 | TRBV7-2 | few | TGTGCCAGCAGCTTATGGACGGGGCCAGAAGAGACCCAGTACTTC | CASSLWTGPEETQYF
TRBD1 | TRBJ2-5 | TRBV12-3/TRBV12-4 | few | TGTGCCATCACCAAAAGGGGGCTCCAGGAGACCCAGTACTTC | CAITKRGLQETQYF
NA | TRBJ1-3 | TRBV27 | few | TGTGCGTCCGGGGAGTTCGGAAACACCATATATTTT | CASGEFGNTIYF
NA | TRBJ2-7 | TRBV20-1 | NA | TGCAGTGCCCCTACATTACCCGGGGGCGAGCAGTACTTC | CSAPTLPGGEQYF
NA | TRBJ1-1 | TRBV7-2 | NA | TGTGCCAGCAGCGTGCCGAGGTCCACTGAAGCTTTCTTT | CASSVPRSTEAFF